The T cell receptor (beta chain) described here comes from a study of cytomegalovirus exposure and HLA in healthy donors. Details on this clone: Its antigen remains unknown.

Primers included in the PCR were 60 Vbeta and 13 Jbeta primers. Sequencing used immunoSEQ multiplex PCR; TCRdb keeps in-frame clones, though not all of them. The top ten hold roughly 2.4% of the sample, which has roughly 150,000 clones, roughly 84% seen once. General observations from the study: Analyzed later, most CMV-associated TCR beta chains appeared HLA-restricted. A previous analysis found most TCR beta V segments productive roughly 90% or roughly 30% of the time. Some V segments, including TRBV6-2 and TRBV6-3, were excluded as indistinguishable. The authors assumed roughly uniform sequencing depth across donors for presence/absence analyses.

This CDR3 contains 14 residues. The ends lost 6 bases at V and 3 bases at J; junction bases unmatched: 5. The germline CDR1 and CDR2 sequences are MNHNY and SVGAGI (reference sequence). This sequence joins TRBV6-6 and TRBJ1-1; 9 bases are a match to TRBD1. This receptor was obtained from a woman in her late teens or twenties in good health and CMV-seronegative. Sequencing was carried out using PBMCs. Here the CDR3 DNA reads TGTGCCAGCAGCTCGACAGGGGGGGACACTGAAGCTTTCTTT. Protein: CASSSTGGDTEAFF.